These 16 T cell receptor beta chains share one sample of origin, sequenced in a study of T cell repertoires in cytomegalovirus infection (dated by TCRdb to about 2019). Sequencing took place on an Illumina HiSeq 1500. TCRdb cleaned the public reads at Q25 with fastp, built clones with MiXCR and kept in-frame beta chains. Under each unique CDR3 protein, matching rows form one entry showing the most common genes and DNA. The sample table records fewer than 1,000,000 distinct CDR3 sequences; roughly 30% of these occur just once. The ten largest clones add up to 10% to 15% of the sample. These receptors have no identified antigens. The treatment or condition label, as the study defines it: in vitro stimulation with specific CMV peptide epitopes to enrich CMV-specific T cells. Sample: cultured CD8+ T cells from PBMCs, taken from culture after CMV antigen stimulation. The source of these receptors is a human donor in good health (CMV status not recorded). Some clones in this sample may be carry-over from other donors' samples.

This clonotype showed up just a few times. The V call is TRBV9, the J call TRBJ2-5; no firm D call. This CDR3 spans 13 amino acids. CDR1 is SGDLS and CDR2 is YYNGEE in the germline V gene. Trimming removed 0 bases from V and 5 bases from J, with 8 bases in between. The CDR3 nucleotides are TGTGCCAGCAGCGTAGTCCCGTGGGAGACCCAGTACTTC. This sequence encodes CASSVVPWETQYF. The variable domain in full, with the rest retrieved from reference TRBV9 and TRBJ2-5, is DSGVTQTPKHLITATGQRVTLRCSPRSGDLSVYWYQQSLDQGLQFLIQYYNGEERAKGNILERFSAQQFPDLHSELNLSSLELGDSALYFCASSVVPWETQYFGPGTRLLVL.

This clonotype was observed a handful of times. The chain employs TRBV6-6 and TRBJ2-1; 10 nucleotides agree with TRBD1. Germline V gene data show CDR1 as MNHNY and CDR2 as SVGAGI (reference sequence). Unmatched junction bases numbered 8, after V lost 6 bases and J lost 6 bases. The CDR3 spans 15 residues. The CDR3 sequence is CASRGQGLMGNEQFF. CDR3 nucleotide sequence: TGTGCCAGCAGGGGACAGGGGCTGATGGGCAATGAGCAGTTCTTC.

The V gene is TRBV7-6, the J gene TRBJ1-6, with D unclear. V dropped 5 bases and J dropped 0 bases, with 11 bases sitting between them. The CDR3 covers 16 residues. Germline lookup yields CDR1 SGHVS and CDR2 FNYEAQ. CDR3: CASSVYGDSYNSPLHF. In nucleotides, the CDR3 is TGTGCCAGCAGCGTCTACGGGGACTCCTATAATTCACCCCTCCACTTT. The variable domain in full, completed from reference TRBV7-6 and TRBJ1-6, reads GAGVSQSPRYKVTKRGQDVALRCDPISGHVSLYWYRQALGQGPEFLTYFNYEAQQDKSGLPNDRFSAERPEGSISTLTIQRTEQRDSAMYRCASSVYGDSYNSPLHFGNGTRLTVT.

The V call is TRBV9, the J call TRBJ1-2, with D unresolved. This CDR3 has 10 residues. V gave up 4 bases and J gave up 11 bases, with 9 bases separating them. Germline values: CDR1 SGDLS, CDR2 YYNGEE. The CDR3 DNA sequence: TGTGCCAGCAGCCCAGGACGTTACACCTTC. Residues: CASSPGRYTF.

This clonotype was detected only a few times. The J gene is TRBJ1-5, the V gene TRBV6-6; possibly TRBD1 for D (5 bases). CDR3 length equals 17 residues. V was clipped by 6 bases and J by 1 base, with 19 bases between them. Germline loops: CDR1 MNHNY, CDR2 SVGAGI (reference sequence). CDR3 in DNA: TGTGCCAGCAGCGACGCAGGGCTCACCCGCAGCAATCAGCCCCAGCATTTT. Protein sequence: CASSDAGLTRSNQPQHF.

This chain uses TRBV15 with TRBJ2-7; D is perhaps TRBD2 (6 bases). Trimming shortened V by 1 base and J by 6 bases, and 13 bases separated the two germline ends. Per the germline V gene, CDR1 is LNHNV and CDR2 is YYDKDF (reference sequence). The CDR3 length is 14 residues. CDR3 protein: CATSRVGGHLEQYV. CDR3 sequence (DNA): TGTGCCACCAGCAGAGTGGGAGGACATCTCGAGCAGTACGTC.

V gene TRBV29-1 combines with J gene TRBJ1-2; D call uncertain. This CDR3 region has 14 residues. The germline V gene has CDR1 SQVTM and CDR2 ANQGSEA. Trimming cost V 6 bases and J 4 bases, with 18 bases left between them. In nucleotides, the CDR3 is TGCAGCGTACCCCCACAGCCCCCTGGCTATGGCTACACCTTC. Its translation: CSVPPQPPGYGYTF.

J is TRBJ2-3 and V is TRBV27; 7 positions match TRBD1. The CDR3 runs 14 residues. Looked up from germline, CDR1 is MNHEY and CDR2 is SMNVEV (reference sequence). The junction had 9 bases not matched to a gene; V was cut back by 7 bases and J by 5 bases. The CDR3 here is CASNPYRGGDTQYF. The CDR3 nucleotides are TGTGCCAGCAACCCTTACAGGGGTGGAGATACGCAGTATTTT.

This chain connects TRBV7-1 to TRBJ1-6, with D tentatively TRBD1 (5 bases). TRBV7-1 is an ORF for which the function is uncertain. Trimming took 5 bases from V and 3 from J, leaving 8 bases between them. The CDR3 is 14 residues long. CDR3 sequence (DNA): TGTGCCAGCAGCCAGACAGTCTATAATTCACCCCTCCACTTT. Its protein is CASSQTVYNSPLHF.

The chain recombines TRBV11-2 with TRBJ2-5, with 7 bases identical to TRBD2. Germline V gene lookup returns CDR1 SGHAT and CDR2 FQNNGV. This CDR3 region has 21 residues. The V and J ends lost 0 bases and 0 bases, in that order; junction bases with no gene match: 19. CDR3 sequence: CASSLDRWLADARLNQETQYF. The CDR3, as DNA: TGTGCCAGCAGCTTAGATCGGTGGCTAGCGGATGCCAGACTAAACCAAGAGACCCAGTACTTC.

The chain uses TRBV10-3 and TRBJ1-5; D might be TRBD1 (5 bases). The CDR3 is 15 residues long. Per germline, CDR1 ENHRY and CDR2 SYGVKD. Trimming removed 4 bases from V and 5 bases from J, with 15 bases in between. CDR3 in amino acids: CAISVAGGGDQPQHF. The CDR3 DNA reads as TGTGCCATCAGTGTCGCCGGGGGAGGGGATCAGCCCCAGCATTTT.

The chain uses TRBV6-2 or TRBV6-3 and TRBJ1-5; D is ambiguous. This CDR3 has 16 amino acids. Trimming pared 4 bases from V and 2 bases from J, leaving 15 bases between. CDR1 MNHEY and CDR2 SVGEGT come from the germline V gene. The CDR3 loop reads CASSLPRGGGNQPQHF. The CDR3 bases are TGTGCCAGCAGTTTACCTCGGGGAGGTGGCAATCAGCCCCAGCATTTT.

V usage is TRBV29-1 and J usage is TRBJ1-2; D is unclear. This CDR3 is 11 amino acids long. The germline V gene encodes CDR1 SQVTM and CDR2 ANQGSEA. Between the trimmed V and J ends, which lost 3 bases and 5 bases, there was a span of 7 bases. CDR3 nucleotide sequence: TGCAGCGTTGAGTTCCGGTATGGCTACACCTTC. Amino acid sequence: CSVEFRYGYTF. Supplemented by reference TRBV29-1 and TRBJ1-2, the full variable domain reads SAVISQKPSRDICQRGTSLTIQCQVDSQVTMMFWYRQQPGQSLTLIATANQGSEATYESGFVIDKFPISRPNLTFSTLTVSNMSPEDSSIYLCSVEFRYGYTFGSGTRLTVV.

This clonotype was detected only a few times. The rearrangement uses TRBV12-3 or TRBV12-4 and TRBJ2-7; 7 bases map to TRBD1. The CDR3 consists of 14 residues. Trimming at V came to 6 bases and at J to 6 bases, leaving 11 bases not matched to a gene. CDR3 sequence reads: CASRPDRDSAEQYF. The CDR3 DNA reads as TGTGCCAGCAGACCCGACAGGGATAGTGCCGAGCAGTACTTC.

This clonotype was detected only a few times. V and J are TRBV7-8 and TRBJ2-1; the D gene is possibly TRBD1 (5 bases). Deletions cut 5 bases from V and 1 base from J, with 12 bases between. This CDR3 has 15 residues. Germline CDR1 reads SGHVS; CDR2 reads FQNEAQ. In DNA, the CDR3 is TGTGCCAGCAGCCCAAAACAGGCGTCCTACAATGAGCAGTTCTTC. Translated: CASSPKQASYNEQFF.

The J gene is TRBJ1-1, the V gene TRBV5-6; the D gene is possibly TRBD1 (5 bases). V lost 1 base to trimming and J lost 1 base, with 11 bases between them. Germline CDR1 reads SGHDT; CDR2 reads YYEEEE. The CDR3 covers 15 residues. CDR3 coding DNA: TGTGCCAGCAGCTTGTACCAGGGCTCGAACACTGAAGCTTTCTTT. This codes for CASSLYQGSNTEAFF.